One sample yielded the 32 T cell receptor beta chains listed below, sequenced in a study of cytomegalovirus exposure and HLA in healthy donors. PCR employed 60 Vbeta and 13 Jbeta primers. Measured with immunoSEQ multiplex PCR; TCRdb has only the in-frame clones, and not every one. This sample has some 180,000 clones; 12% occur once, and the top ten carry about 8%. Sequencing input: PBMCs. Source of these receptors: a man aged 50 to 59 in good health and CMV-seropositive.

To note about this clone: Other DNA variants within this sample encode the same CDR3. The chain uses TRBV18 and TRBJ1-5; D not certain. Germline assignment: CDR1 KGHSH and CDR2 LQKENI. Trimming removed 2 bases from V and 4 bases from J, with 6 bases in between. CDR3 length equals 13 residues. The CDR3 DNA reads as TGTGCCAGCTCACCAGCGGAGAATCAGCCCCAGCATTTT. This codes for CASSPAENQPQHF.

The rearrangement links TRBV28 to TRBJ2-4; D perhaps matches TRBD2 (7 bases). The length of the CDR3 is 14 residues. Germline V gene sequence: CDR1 MDHEN, CDR2 SYDVKM. Trimming cost V 5 bases and J 7 bases, with 15 bases left between them. DNA of the CDR3: TGTGCCAGCAGTCCCGGGGGGCCGGGGAACATTCAGTACTTC. The encoded protein is CASSPGGPGNIQYF.

This clone was seen a few times. The chain couples TRBV6-5 to TRBJ1-2, with D possibly TRBD1 on 5 matching bases. This CDR3 region has 14 residues. Germline-derived CDR1 and CDR2 are MNHEY and SVGAGI. With 4 bases removed from V and 0 bases from J, the gap between germline ends came to 9 bases. The CDR3 region has the DNA TGTGCCAGCAGTTGGGGGGGACCTAACTATGGCTACACCTTC. Protein: CASSWGGPNYGYTF.

This CDR3 is CASSLDRLGSPLHF. DNA of the CDR3: TGTGCCAGCAGTCTGGACAGGCTCGGCTCACCCCTCCACTTT. This chain uses TRBV27 with TRBJ1-6, with 7 nucleotides matching TRBD1. Germline V gene data show CDR1 as MNHEY and CDR2 as SMNVEV (reference sequence). This CDR3 has 14 residues. J lost 10 bases, V lost 5 bases, and 8 bases had no gene match.

The rearrangement joins TRBV9 to TRBJ1-2; no clear D gene. CDR3 length: 17 residues. Trimming stripped 3 bases from V and 4 bases from J, with 22 bases between. Germline V gene data show CDR1 as SGDLS and CDR2 as YYNGEE. CDR3 in DNA: TGTGCCAGCAGCGCCGAGGCGGGAGGCCGGATGGTCTATGGCTACACCTTC. Encoded protein: CASSAEAGGRMVYGYTF.

This clone has more than one count but fewer than ten. The V call is TRBV7-9, the J call TRBJ2-3, with D tentatively TRBD2 (6 bases). The CDR3 is 16 residues long. Germline V gives CDR1 SEHNR, CDR2 FQNEAQ (reference sequence). Trimming removed 4 bases from V and 5 bases from J, with 19 bases in between. The CDR3 nucleotides read TGTGCCAGCAGCTCTAGGGGAGGCCGGAGGGTAGATACGCAGTATTTT. Residues: CASSSRGGRRVDTQYF.

In this sample, this clone turned up a few times. The J gene is TRBJ1-2, the V gene TRBV5-1; 9 bases align to TRBD1. The CDR3 loop spans 13 amino acids. Losses at the gene ends were 3 bases for V and 7 bases for J; bases not matched to a gene: 4. From germline, CDR1 is SGHRS and CDR2 YFSETQ. The CDR3 sequence is CASSSGQGRGYTF. For the CDR3, the DNA is TGCGCCAGCAGCTCGGGACAGGGACGTGGCTACACCTTC. The entire variable domain, with the rest obtained from reference TRBV5-1 and TRBJ1-2, is as follows: KAGVTQTPRYLIKTRGQQVTLSCSPISGHRSVSWYQQTPGQGLQFLFEYFSETQRNKGNFPGRFSGRQFSNSRSEMNVSTLELGDSALYLCASSSGQGRGYTFGSGTRLTVV.

The chain recombines TRBV6-6 with TRBJ2-1, with 7 bases fitting TRBD1. The V and J ends lost 0 bases and 5 bases, in that order; junction bases with no gene match: 4. The CDR3 totals 15 residues. Germline V gene data show CDR1 as MNHNY and CDR2 as SVGAGI (reference sequence). The CDR3 region has the DNA TGTGCCAGCAGTTACTCTCGACAGGGAAACAATGAGCAGTTCTTC. Translated, it gives CASSYSRQGNNEQFF.

This clone was seen a handful of times. The chain joins TRBV7-3 to TRBJ2-3; 14 bases fit TRBD2. The CDR3 contains 15 residues. CDR1 is SGHTA and CDR2 is FQGTGA in the germline V gene. Trimming removed 5 bases from V and 6 bases from J; junction bases left unmatched: 4. For the CDR3, the DNA is TGTGCCAGCAGCCTAGGACTAGCGGGGGGCGATACGCAGTATTTT. Residues: CASSLGLAGGDTQYF.

This clone showed up just a few times. V and J are TRBV6-1 and TRBJ2-3; D is undetermined. V dropped 4 bases and J dropped 3 bases, with 11 bases sitting between them. Per the germline V gene, CDR1 is MNHNS and CDR2 is SASEGT. The CDR3 has 14 amino acids. The CDR3 spells CASSGAVGTDTQYF. The CDR3 DNA reads as TGTGCCAGCAGTGGGGCAGTAGGAACAGATACGCAGTATTTT.

The chain uses TRBV6-6 and TRBJ2-7; TRBD1 is a possible D gene (5 bases). V was pared by 0 bases and J by 6 bases, with 9 bases between. CDR1 is MNHNY, CDR2 SVGAGI, per germline (reference sequence). The CDR3 has 13 residues. The CDR3 loop reads CASSYSAGLEQYV. The CDR3, as DNA: TGTGCCAGCAGTTACTCGGCAGGGCTCGAGCAGTACGTC.

V gene TRBV29-1 combines with J gene TRBJ1-1; D gene unclear. Trimming stripped 5 bases from V and 1 base from J, with 8 bases between. Germline CDR1 SQVTM, CDR2 ANQGSEA. This CDR3 has 12 amino acids. The CDR3 DNA is TGCAGCGTTACGAGCGGGAACACTGAAGCTTTCTTT. Its protein is CSVTSGNTEAFF.

There are a few counts of this clone. V usage is TRBV6-5 and J usage is TRBJ1-3; 7 nucleotides line up with TRBD1. The CDR3 loop spans 14 amino acids. V was clipped by 5 bases and J by 4 bases; unmatched bases: 5. Germline-derived CDR1 and CDR2 are MNHEY and SVGAGI. Here the CDR3 DNA reads TGTGCCAGCAGTAACAGGGGATCAGGAAACACCATATATTTT. Residues: CASSNRGSGNTIYF.

V is TRBV9 and J is TRBJ2-2, with TRBD2 matching 8 bases. CDR3 length equals 15 residues. Germline assignment: CDR1 SGDLS and CDR2 YYNGEE. V was pared by 4 bases and J by 3 bases, with 5 bases of the junction left unmatched. The DNA for the CDR3 is TGTGCCAGCAGCCCCCAACTAGCGGACACCGGGGAGCTGTTTTTT. As protein: CASSPQLADTGELFF.

CDR3 bases: TGTGCCAGCAGCTTCGGGACAGGCCTCCTGAACACTGAAGCTTTCTTT. As protein: CASSFGTGLLNTEAFF. This sequence joins TRBV5-4 and TRBJ1-1; 8 bases are a match to TRBD1. CDR3 length equals 16 residues. V dropped 2 bases and J dropped 0; count of bases not matched to a gene: 6. Germline V CDR1 and CDR2: SGHNT, YYREEE (reference sequence).

This clone was counted only a few times. Distinct nucleotide sequences in the sample also encode this CDR3. V usage is TRBV28 and J usage is TRBJ1-5; no firm D call. Per the germline V gene, CDR1 is MDHEN and CDR2 is SYDVKM. The CDR3 totals 15 residues. Trimming cost V 7 bases and J 2 bases, with 15 bases left between them. This chain's CDR3 is CASTMTQGGNQPQHF. DNA of the CDR3: TGTGCCAGCACTATGACTCAAGGAGGCAATCAGCCCCAGCATTTT.

This clone was seen a handful of times. The chain carries TRBV6-1 and TRBJ2-3, with TRBD2 as a possible D gene (5 bases). Germline loops: CDR1 MNHNS, CDR2 SASEGT. Trimming took 6 bases from V and 5 from J, leaving 18 bases between them. CDR3 length: 15 residues. Here the CDR3 reads CASSRGRTGIDTQYF. CDR3 nucleotides: TGTGCCAGCAGCCGGGGAAGGACGGGGATAGATACGCAGTATTTT.

The rearrangement links TRBV6-5 to TRBJ2-1, with 14 bases fitting TRBD2. This CDR3 comprises 15 residues. The V gene end was trimmed by 0 bases and the J gene end by 9 bases; junction bases not matched to a gene: 1. Germline values: CDR1 MNHEY, CDR2 SVGAGI. Written as DNA, the CDR3 is TGTGCCAGCAGTTACTCGGGACTAGCGGGGGCTGAGCAGTTCTTC. Translation: CASSYSGLAGAEQFF.

This clone is a singleton in its sample. V and J are TRBV5-4 and TRBJ2-1; no definite D call. Between the trimmed V and J ends, which lost 0 bases and 7 bases, there was a span of 8 bases. The CDR3 length is 13 residues. From germline, CDR1 is SGHNT and CDR2 YYREEE (reference sequence). DNA for the CDR3: TGTGCCAGCAGCTTGGTAACTGAGAATGAGCAGTTCTTC. It codes for CASSLVTENEQFF.

The V gene is TRBV11-2, the J gene TRBJ2-1; TRBD2 matches at 8 bases. V trimming: 6 bases; J trimming: 3 bases; junction bases outside the gene matches: 1. The CDR3 spans 13 residues. Germline loops: CDR1 SGHAT, CDR2 FQNNGV. CDR3 in amino acids: CASRLAGYNEQFF. CDR3 bases: TGTGCCAGCAGGCTAGCGGGCTACAATGAGCAGTTCTTC.

The chain uses TRBV6-1 and TRBJ1-2, with D possibly TRBD1 on 5 matching bases. The CDR3 sequence is 15 residues long. V lost 4 bases, J lost 5 bases, and 17 bases lay in between. Germline CDR1 is MNHNS and CDR2 is SASEGT. The CDR3 region has the DNA TGTGCCAGCAGTGGAACTTCCGGGGGGGGGTATGGCTACACCTTC. Amino acid sequence: CASSGTSGGGYGYTF.

This clone was counted a few times. This chain uses TRBV7-2 with TRBJ1-1; D remains ambiguous. The CDR3 consists of 14 residues. V lost 5 bases and J 1 base, leaving 11 bases between the germline ends. Germline V CDR1 and CDR2: SGHTA, FQGNSA. As DNA, the CDR3 is TGTGCCAGCAGCCCCGCGAGTGGGAACACTGAAGCTTTCTTT. Amino acid sequence: CASSPASGNTEAFF.

There are a few counts of this clone. The chain carries TRBV7-2 and TRBJ2-7; 7 bases line up with TRBD1. Looked up from germline, CDR1 is SGHTA and CDR2 is FQGNSA. The J segment lost 6 bases and the V segment lost 5 bases, leaving 13 bases of the junction unmatched. CDR3 length: 15 residues. In DNA, the CDR3 is TGTGCCAGCAGCCTGGGACAGTTTTTCCCTAGCGAGCAGTACTTC. Its translation is CASSLGQFFPSEQYF. Drawing the rest from reference TRBV7-2 and TRBJ2-7, the complete variable domain is GAGVSQSPSNKVTEKGKDVELRCDPISGHTALYWYRQSLGQGLEFLIYFQGNSAPDKSGLPSDRFSAERTGGSVSTLTIQRTQQEDSAVYLCASSLGQFFPSEQYFGPGTRLTVT.

CDR3 bases: TGTGCCAGCAGTATAACAGATACGCAGTATTTT. Protein product: CASSITDTQYF. The gene calls are TRBV6-5 and TRBJ2-3, with no clear D. Germline loops: CDR1 MNHEY, CDR2 SVGAGI. V lost 5 bases to trimming and J lost 3 bases, with 3 bases between them. The CDR3 has 11 amino acids.

This clone was picked up a small number of times. A junction end diverges from the germline sequence, so it may reflect a read error. V and J are TRBV7-7 and TRBJ2-7, with D possibly being TRBD2 (6 bases). CDR3 length equals 13 residues. The germline V gene encodes CDR1 SSHAT and CDR2 FNYEAQ (reference sequence). The CDR3 region is CASSQGLLYEQYF. CDR3 nucleotides: TGTGCTAGCAGCCAGGGACTTCTGTACGAGCAGTACTTC.

The table lists this clone with a few counts. V is TRBV6-1 and J is TRBJ1-2; a weak D match, TRBD1 (5 bases). V was clipped by 0 bases and J by 9 bases, with 11 bases between them. There are 13 residues in the CDR3. Germline V CDR1 and CDR2: MNHNS, SASEGT. The CDR3 loop reads CASSEAGGLRYTF. CDR3 bases: TGTGCCAGCAGTGAAGCCGGGGGTCTACGCTACACCTTC.

This clone was recorded a few times. The chain links TRBV25-1 to TRBJ2-2, with 10 bases that match TRBD1. The CDR3 runs 15 residues. The trim removed 4 bases at V and 7 bases at J, leaving 6 bases unmatched. Germline CDR1 reads MGHDK; CDR2 reads SYGVNS. CDR3 DNA sequence: TGTGCCAGCAGTGTGCACGGGACAGGGGTCGGGGAGCTGTTTTTT. Its protein product is CASSVHGTGVGELFF.

There are a few counts of this clone. The chain joins TRBV4-1 to TRBJ2-7, with a tentative D call TRBD1 (6 bases). The germline V gene encodes CDR1 MGHRA and CDR2 YSYEKL. The CDR3 consists of 15 residues. Trimming cost V 0 bases and J 0 bases, with 9 bases left between them. The CDR3 is CASSQDDRISYEQYV. The CDR3 DNA is TGCGCCAGCAGCCAAGATGACAGGATCTCCTACGAGCAGTACGTC.

This clone was detected a few times. The V and J genes are TRBV7-9 and TRBJ1-6; 7 bases line up with TRBD1. V dropped 6 bases and J dropped 7; count of bases not matched to a gene: 6. CDR1 and CDR2 (germline): SEHNR, FQNEAQ (reference sequence). The CDR3 totals 14 residues. CDR3 DNA sequence: TGTGCCAGCAGTATACAGGGGTTCAATTCACCCCTCCACTTT. Its translation is CASSIQGFNSPLHF.

A few counts support this clone. The chain employs TRBV6-5 and TRBJ2-2; D unclear. The CDR3 spans 14 residues. The V and J ends lost 1 base and 1 base respectively, with 4 bases between them. Per the germline V gene, CDR1 is MNHEY and CDR2 is SVGAGI. The CDR3 coding sequence is TGTGCCAGCAGTTACTTCCAGAACACCGGGGAGCTGTTTTTT. Translation gives CASSYFQNTGELFF.

The chain carries TRBV15 and TRBJ1-1; 8 nucleotides agree with TRBD1. Germline CDR1 LNHNV, CDR2 YYDKDF (reference sequence). Germline trimming cut 4 bases from V and 0 bases from J; bases unmatched to any gene: 4. This CDR3 contains 15 residues. CDR3: CATSTETGVNTEAFF. CDR3 in DNA: TGTGCCACCAGCACCGAGACAGGGGTGAACACTGAAGCTTTCTTT.

In its sample, this clone was seen many times. V is TRBV9 and J is TRBJ1-4, with 7 bases matching TRBD1. CDR3 size: 16 residues. Germline values: CDR1 SGDLS, CDR2 YYNGEE. Germline trimming cut 0 bases from V and 1 base from J; bases unmatched to any gene: 3. The CDR3 nucleotides read TGTGCCAGCAGCGTAGGAGGGGGCCTAACTAATGAAAAACTGTTTTTT. It specifies CASSVGGGLTNEKLFF.